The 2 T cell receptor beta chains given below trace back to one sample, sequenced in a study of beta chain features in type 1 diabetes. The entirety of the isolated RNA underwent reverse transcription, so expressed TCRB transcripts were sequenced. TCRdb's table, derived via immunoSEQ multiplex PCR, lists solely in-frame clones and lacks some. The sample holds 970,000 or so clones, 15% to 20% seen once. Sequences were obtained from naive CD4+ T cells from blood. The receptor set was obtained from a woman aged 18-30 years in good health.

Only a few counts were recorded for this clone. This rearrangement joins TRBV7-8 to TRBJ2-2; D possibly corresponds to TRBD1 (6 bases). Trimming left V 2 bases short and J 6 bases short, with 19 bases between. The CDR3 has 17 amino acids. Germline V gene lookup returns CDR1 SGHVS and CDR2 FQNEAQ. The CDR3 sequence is CASSLYSQGTPSGELFF. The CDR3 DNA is TGTGCCAGCAGCTTATATTCTCAGGGGACCCCCTCCGGGGAGCTGTTTTTT.

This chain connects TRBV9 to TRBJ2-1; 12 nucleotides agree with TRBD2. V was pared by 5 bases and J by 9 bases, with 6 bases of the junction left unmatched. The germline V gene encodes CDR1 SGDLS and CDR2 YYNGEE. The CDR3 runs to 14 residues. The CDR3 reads CASSSSGRAGEQFF. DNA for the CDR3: TGTGCCAGCAGTTCTAGCGGGAGGGCCGGTGAGCAGTTCTTC.